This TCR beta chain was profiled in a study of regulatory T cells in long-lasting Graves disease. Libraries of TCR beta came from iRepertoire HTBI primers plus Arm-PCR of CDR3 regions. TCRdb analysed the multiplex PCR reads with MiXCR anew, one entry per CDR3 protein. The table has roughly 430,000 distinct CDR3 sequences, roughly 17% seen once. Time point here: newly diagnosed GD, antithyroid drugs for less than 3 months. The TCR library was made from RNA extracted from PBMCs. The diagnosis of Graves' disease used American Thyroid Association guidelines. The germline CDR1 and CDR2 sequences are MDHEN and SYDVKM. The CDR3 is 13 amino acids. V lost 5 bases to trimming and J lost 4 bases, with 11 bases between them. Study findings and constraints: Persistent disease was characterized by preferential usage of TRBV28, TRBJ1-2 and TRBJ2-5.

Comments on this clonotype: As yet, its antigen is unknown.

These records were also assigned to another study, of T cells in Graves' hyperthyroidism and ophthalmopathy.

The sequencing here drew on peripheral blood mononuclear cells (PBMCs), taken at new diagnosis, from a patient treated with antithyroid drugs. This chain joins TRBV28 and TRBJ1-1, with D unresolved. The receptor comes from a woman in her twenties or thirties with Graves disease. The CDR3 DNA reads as TGTGCCAGCAGTAGCACGGAGAGCACTGAAGCTTTCTTT. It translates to CASSSTESTEAFF.